This T cell receptor (beta chain) emerged from a study of T cell repertoires in cytomegalovirus infection. Study details: Public TCR beta signatures provided an indication of both CMV infection and a matching HLA type. Study observations and caveats: Totalled public TCR beta family frequency picked out people who carried CMV plus the relevant HLA. Dominating the ex vivo response were HLA-C-restricted CMV-specific TCR beta clonotypes.

Regarding this clonotype: What it binds is unknown.

CDR1 and CDR2 from the germline V gene are DFQATT and SNEGSKA (reference sequence). This CDR3 contains 14 residues. V lost 3 bases and J lost 0; bases outside the gene matches: 4. TCRdb re-called the reads through MiXCR, storing one row per CDR3 protein. The table has about 190,000 distinct CDR3 sequences, over 25% seen once. The TCR was taken from a human donor in good health (CMV status not recorded). Some clones in this sample may be carry-over from other donors' samples. The chain carries TRBV20-1 and TRBJ1-1, with 7 bases aligning to TRBD1. The sequenced sample was PBMCs. Here the CDR3 DNA reads TGCAGTGCTAGCCGGGACAGCGTGAACACTGAAGCTTTCTTT. This sequence encodes CSASRDSVNTEAFF.